This T cell receptor beta chain was sequenced during a study of post-analysis software for immune sequencing data. The study, taken as a whole, reports: Patients showed TRBV5-6, TRBV5-1 and TRBV20-1 among four to six TRBV segments more frequent than in controls.

Germline V gives CDR1 DFQATT, CDR2 SNEGSKA (reference sequence). CDR3 length equals 13 residues. J was trimmed by 1 base and V by 6 bases; bases with no gene match: 5. Unique molecular identifiers were carried by the TCR beta cDNA libraries. Each CDR3 protein gets one entry after TCRdb re-called the PCR reads with MiXCR. This repertoire shows hundreds of thousands of distinct CDR3 sequences, roughly three fifths found once; its top ten account for roughly 10%. This clonotype has just a few counts. The antigen is not known. What was sequenced was blood. The chain has TRBV20-1 and TRBJ1-1; 7 nucleotides match TRBD1. This receptor was taken from a girl aged 2 to 9 with multiple sclerosis. CDR3 DNA: TGCAGTGCAAGCAGGACAGGGAACACTGAAGCTTTCTTT. It is translated as CSASRTGNTEAFF.